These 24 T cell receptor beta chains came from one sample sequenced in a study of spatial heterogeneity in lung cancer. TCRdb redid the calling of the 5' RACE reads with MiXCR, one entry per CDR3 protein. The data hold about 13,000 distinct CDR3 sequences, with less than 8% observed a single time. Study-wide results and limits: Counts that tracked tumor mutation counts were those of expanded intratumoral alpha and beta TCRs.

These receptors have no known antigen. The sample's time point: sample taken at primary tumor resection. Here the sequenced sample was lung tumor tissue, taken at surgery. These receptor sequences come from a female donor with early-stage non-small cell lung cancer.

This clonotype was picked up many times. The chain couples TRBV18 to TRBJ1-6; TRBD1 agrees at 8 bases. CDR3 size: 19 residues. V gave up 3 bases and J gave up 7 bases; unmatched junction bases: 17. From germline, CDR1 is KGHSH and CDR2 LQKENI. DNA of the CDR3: TGTGCCAGCTCACCGCGCCCAGGACAGGGAACCGGAGGGAATTCACCCCTCCACTTT. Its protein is CASSPRPGQGTGGNSPLHF. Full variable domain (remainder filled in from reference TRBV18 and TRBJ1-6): NAGVMQNPRHLVRRRGQEARLRCSPMKGHSHVYWYRQLPEEGLKFMVYLQKENIIDESGMPKERFSAEFPKEGPSILRIQQVVRGDSAAYFCASSPRPGQGTGGNSPLHFGNGTRLTVT.

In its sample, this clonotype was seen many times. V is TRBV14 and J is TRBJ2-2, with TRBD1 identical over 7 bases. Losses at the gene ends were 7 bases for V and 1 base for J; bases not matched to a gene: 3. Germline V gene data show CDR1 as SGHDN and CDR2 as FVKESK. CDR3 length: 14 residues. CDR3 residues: CASKDRMNTGELFF. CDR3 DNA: TGTGCCAGCAAGGACAGGATGAACACCGGGGAGCTGTTTTTT.

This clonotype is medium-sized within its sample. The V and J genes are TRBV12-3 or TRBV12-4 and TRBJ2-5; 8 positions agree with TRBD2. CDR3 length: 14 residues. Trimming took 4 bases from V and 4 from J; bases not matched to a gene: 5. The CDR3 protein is CASSSRTSRETQYF. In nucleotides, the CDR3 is TGTGCCAGCAGTTCCCGGACTAGCCGAGAGACCCAGTACTTC.

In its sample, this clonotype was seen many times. The CDR3 DNA follows: TGTGCCAGCGGCAACCCTCCGGATACGCAGTATTTT. Protein sequence: CASGNPPDTQYF. This chain connects TRBV12-3 or TRBV12-4 to TRBJ2-3, with D unresolved. The V end was cut by 8 bases, the J end by 6 bases, with 12 bases between. This CDR3 region has 12 residues.

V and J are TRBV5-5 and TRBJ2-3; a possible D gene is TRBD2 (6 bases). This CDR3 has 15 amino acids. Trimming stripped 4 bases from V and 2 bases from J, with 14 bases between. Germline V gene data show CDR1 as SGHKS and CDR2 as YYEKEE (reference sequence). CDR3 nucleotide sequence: TGTGCCAGCAGCGGGACTGGAGGACCCACAGATACGCAGTATTTT. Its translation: CASSGTGGPTDTQYF.

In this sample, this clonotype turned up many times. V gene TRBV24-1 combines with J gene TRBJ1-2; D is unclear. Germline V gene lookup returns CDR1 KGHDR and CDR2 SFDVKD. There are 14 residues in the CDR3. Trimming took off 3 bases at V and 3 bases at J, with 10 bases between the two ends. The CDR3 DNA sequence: TGTGCCACCAGTGATCCCGGACGGTACTATGGCTACACCTTC. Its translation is CATSDPGRYYGYTF.

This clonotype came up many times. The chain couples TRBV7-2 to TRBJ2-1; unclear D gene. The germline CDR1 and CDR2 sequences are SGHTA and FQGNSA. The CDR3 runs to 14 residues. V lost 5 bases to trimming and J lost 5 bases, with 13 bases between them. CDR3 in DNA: TGTGCCAGCAGCCCCTCACCTGTGGACAATGAGCAGTTCTTC. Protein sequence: CASSPSPVDNEQFF.

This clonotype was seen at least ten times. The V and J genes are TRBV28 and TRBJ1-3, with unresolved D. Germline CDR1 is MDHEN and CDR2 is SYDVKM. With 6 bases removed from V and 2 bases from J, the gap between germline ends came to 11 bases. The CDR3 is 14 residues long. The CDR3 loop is CASRFGPAGNTIYF. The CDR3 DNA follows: TGTGCCAGCAGATTCGGACCAGCTGGAAACACCATATATTTT.

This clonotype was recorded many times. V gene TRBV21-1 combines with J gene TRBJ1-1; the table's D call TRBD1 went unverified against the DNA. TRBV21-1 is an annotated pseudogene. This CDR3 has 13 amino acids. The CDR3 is CASVLKGGTEAFF. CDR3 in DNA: TGTGCCAGCGTACTCAAGGGGGGCACTGAAGCTTTCTTT.

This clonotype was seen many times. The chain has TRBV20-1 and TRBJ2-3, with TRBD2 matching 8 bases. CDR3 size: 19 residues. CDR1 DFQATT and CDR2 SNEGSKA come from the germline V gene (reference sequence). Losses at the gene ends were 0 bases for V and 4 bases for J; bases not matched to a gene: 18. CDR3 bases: TGCAGTGCTAGAGATCGAGACAGCGGAGTAGCGGGATTCGCAGATACGCAGTATTTT. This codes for CSARDRDSGVAGFADTQYF.

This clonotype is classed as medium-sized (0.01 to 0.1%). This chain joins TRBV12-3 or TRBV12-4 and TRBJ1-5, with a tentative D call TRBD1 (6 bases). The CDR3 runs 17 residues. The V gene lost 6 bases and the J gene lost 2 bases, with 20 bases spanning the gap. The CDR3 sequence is CASSLTPRQEGNQPQHF. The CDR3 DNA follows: TGTGCCAGCAGCCTAACTCCCCGACAGGAGGGCAATCAGCCCCAGCATTTT.

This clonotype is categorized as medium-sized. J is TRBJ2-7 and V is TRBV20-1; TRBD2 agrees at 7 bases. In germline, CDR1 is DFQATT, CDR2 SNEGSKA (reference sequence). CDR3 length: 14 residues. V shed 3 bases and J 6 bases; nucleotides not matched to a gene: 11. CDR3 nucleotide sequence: TGCAGTGCTAGCGCCGGCGGGAGTACGGTCGAGCAGTACTTC. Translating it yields CSASAGGSTVEQYF.

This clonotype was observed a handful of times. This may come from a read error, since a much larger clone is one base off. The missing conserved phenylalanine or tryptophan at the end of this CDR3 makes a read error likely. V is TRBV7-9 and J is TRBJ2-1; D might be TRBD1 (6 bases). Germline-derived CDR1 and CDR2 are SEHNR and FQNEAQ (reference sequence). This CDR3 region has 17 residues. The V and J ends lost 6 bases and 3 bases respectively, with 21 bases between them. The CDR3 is CASRDLQGRGNYNEQFS. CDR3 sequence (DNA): TGTGCCAGCAGAGACCTCCAGGGCAGGGGAAACTACAATGAGCAGTTCTCC.

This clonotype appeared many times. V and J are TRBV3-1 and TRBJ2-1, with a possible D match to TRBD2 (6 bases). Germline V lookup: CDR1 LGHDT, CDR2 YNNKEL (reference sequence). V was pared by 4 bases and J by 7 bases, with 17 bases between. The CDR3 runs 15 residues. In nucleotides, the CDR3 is TGTGCCAGCAGCCCGCGACGGGACTGGACAAATGAGCAGTTCTTC. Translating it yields CASSPRRDWTNEQFF.

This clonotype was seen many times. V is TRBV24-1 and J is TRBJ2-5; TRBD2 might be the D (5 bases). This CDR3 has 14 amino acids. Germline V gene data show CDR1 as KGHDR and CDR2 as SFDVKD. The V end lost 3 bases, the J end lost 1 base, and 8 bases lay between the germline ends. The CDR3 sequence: CATSDPTSQETQYF. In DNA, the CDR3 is TGTGCCACCAGTGATCCCACTAGCCAAGAGACCCAGTACTTC.

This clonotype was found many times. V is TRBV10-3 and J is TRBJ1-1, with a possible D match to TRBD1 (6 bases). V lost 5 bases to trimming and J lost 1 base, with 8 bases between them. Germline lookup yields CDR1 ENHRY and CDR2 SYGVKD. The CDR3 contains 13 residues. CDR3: CAISLQGNTEAFF. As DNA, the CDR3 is TGTGCCATCAGTCTACAGGGGAACACTGAAGCTTTCTTT.

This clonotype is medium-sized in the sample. In DNA, the CDR3 is TGTGCCAGCAGTTCGCAAGGACTAGCGGGAGTTCCAGATACGCAGTATTTT. Protein: CASSSQGLAGVPDTQYF. This chain joins TRBV12-3 or TRBV12-4 and TRBJ2-3; TRBD2 aligns across 13 bases. The trim removed 4 bases at V and 4 bases at J, leaving 8 bases unmatched. This CDR3 is 17 amino acids long.

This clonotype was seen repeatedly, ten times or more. The CDR3 DNA reads as TGTGCCAGCAGGCTAACAGGGGACAACGAGCAGTACTTC. This codes for CASRLTGDNEQYF. The chain recombines TRBV28 with TRBJ2-7; 7 bases are shared with TRBD1. V gave up 6 bases and J gave up 5 bases; unmatched junction bases: 7. Germline-derived CDR1 and CDR2 are MDHEN and SYDVKM. The CDR3 extends over 13 amino acids.

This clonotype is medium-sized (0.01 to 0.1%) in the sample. The CDR3 region has the DNA TGTGCCAGCAGCTTGGCCCTCGGGCAGGGGGTCGTTGAGGCCCTCCACTTT. It yields the protein CASSLALGQGVVEALHF. J is TRBJ1-6 and V is TRBV5-4; TRBD1 agrees at 7 bases. The ends lost 0 bases at V and 14 bases at J; junction bases unmatched: 17. The CDR3 extends over 17 amino acids. The germline CDR1 and CDR2 sequences are SGHNT and YYREEE (reference sequence).

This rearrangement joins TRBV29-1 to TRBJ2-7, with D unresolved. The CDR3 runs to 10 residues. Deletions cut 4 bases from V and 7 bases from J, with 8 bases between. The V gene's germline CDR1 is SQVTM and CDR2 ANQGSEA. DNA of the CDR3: TGCAGCGTTGTTGCGGCAGAGCAGTACTTC. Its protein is CSVVAAEQYF.

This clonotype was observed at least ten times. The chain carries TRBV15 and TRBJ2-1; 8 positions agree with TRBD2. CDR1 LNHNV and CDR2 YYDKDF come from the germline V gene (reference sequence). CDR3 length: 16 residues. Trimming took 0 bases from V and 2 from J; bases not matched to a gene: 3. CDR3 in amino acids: CATSREREVTYNEQFF. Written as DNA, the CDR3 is TGTGCCACCAGCAGAGAGCGGGAGGTCACCTACAATGAGCAGTTCTTC.

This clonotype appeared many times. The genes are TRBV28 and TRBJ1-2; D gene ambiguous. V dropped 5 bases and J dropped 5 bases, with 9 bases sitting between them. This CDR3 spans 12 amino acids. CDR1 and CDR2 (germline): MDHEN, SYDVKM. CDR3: CASSPHPYGYTF. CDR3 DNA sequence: TGTGCCAGCAGTCCCCATCCGTATGGCTACACCTTC.

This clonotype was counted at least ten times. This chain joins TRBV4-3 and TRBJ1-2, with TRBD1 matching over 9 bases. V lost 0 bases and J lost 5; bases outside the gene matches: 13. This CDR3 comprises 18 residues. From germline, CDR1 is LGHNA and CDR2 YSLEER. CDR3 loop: CASSQDLGFSGQGYGYTF. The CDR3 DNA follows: TGCGCCAGCAGCCAAGATTTGGGCTTCAGCGGACAGGGGTATGGCTACACCTTC.

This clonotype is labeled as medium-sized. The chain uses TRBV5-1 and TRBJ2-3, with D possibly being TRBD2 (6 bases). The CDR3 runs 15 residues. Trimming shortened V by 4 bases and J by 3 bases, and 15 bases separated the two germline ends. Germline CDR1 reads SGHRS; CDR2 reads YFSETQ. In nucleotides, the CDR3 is TGCGCCAGCAGCCCCCCCGGGACTCCTACAGATACGCAGTATTTT. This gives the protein CASSPPGTPTDTQYF.